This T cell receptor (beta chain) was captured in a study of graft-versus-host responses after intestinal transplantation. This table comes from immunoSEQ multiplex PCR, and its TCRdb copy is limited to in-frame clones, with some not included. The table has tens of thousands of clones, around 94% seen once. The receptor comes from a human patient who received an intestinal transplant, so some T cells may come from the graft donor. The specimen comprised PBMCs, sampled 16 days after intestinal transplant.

CDR3 amino acids: CASRLGGSDEKLFF. The CDR3 DNA reads TGTGCCAGCAGGCTAGGGGGGAGTGATGAAAAACTGTTTTTT. The rearrangement uses TRBV6-5 and TRBJ1-4, with TRBD1 as a possible D gene (6 bases). The CDR3 has 14 amino acids. Trimming cost V 6 bases and J 6 bases, with 14 bases left between them. Germline-derived CDR1 and CDR2 are MNHEY and SVGAGI.